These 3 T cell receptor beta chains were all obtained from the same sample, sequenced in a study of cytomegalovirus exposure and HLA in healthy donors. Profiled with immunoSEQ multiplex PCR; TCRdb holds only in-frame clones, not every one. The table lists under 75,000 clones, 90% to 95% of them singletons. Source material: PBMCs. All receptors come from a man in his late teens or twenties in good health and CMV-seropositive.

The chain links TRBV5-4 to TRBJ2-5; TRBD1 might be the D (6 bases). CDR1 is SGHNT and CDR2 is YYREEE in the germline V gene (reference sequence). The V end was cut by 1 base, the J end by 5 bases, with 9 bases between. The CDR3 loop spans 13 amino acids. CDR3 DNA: TGTGCCAGCAGCTTGTGGGGGCTGGAGACCCAGTACTTC. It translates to CASSLWGLETQYF.

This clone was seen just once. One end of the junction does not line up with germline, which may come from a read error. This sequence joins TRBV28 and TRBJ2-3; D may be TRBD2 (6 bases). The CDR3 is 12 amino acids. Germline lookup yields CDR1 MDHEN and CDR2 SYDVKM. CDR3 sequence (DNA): TGTGCCAGCAGTTGGGGAACACGGGGGTATCGATTT. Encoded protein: CASSWGTRGYRF. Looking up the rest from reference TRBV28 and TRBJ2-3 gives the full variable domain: DVKVTQSSRYLVKRTGEKVFLECVQDMDHENMFWYRQDPGLGLRLIYFSYDVKMKEKGDIPEGYSVSREKKERFSLILESASTNQTSMYLCASSWGTRGYRFGPGTRLTVL.

DNA for the CDR3: TGTGCCAGCTCCTGGGGCCCCGAGCAGTACTTC. Translation: CASSWGPEQYF. The rearrangement joins TRBV27 to TRBJ2-7; tentative D call: TRBD1 (5 bases). V was shortened by 8 bases and J by 6 bases, with 11 bases between the two germline ends. The CDR3 sequence is 11 residues long. Germline V lookup: CDR1 MNHEY, CDR2 SMNVEV (reference sequence).